Listed below are T cell receptor beta chains from one sample, sequenced in a study of T cells in pancreatic ductal adenocarcinoma. Generated by immunoSEQ multiplex PCR, the TCRdb table keeps only in-frame clones and is missing some. The table lists 8,500 to 9,500 clones, roughly 67% of them singletons, with around 25% in the top ten. The sequenced sample was pancreatic tumor tissue. These receptors were obtained from a human donor with pancreatic ductal adenocarcinoma. Each CDR3 is given with its conserved first and last residue. A D gene is named only where the DNA matches it firmly. Clone sizes are given selectively: once, few, many, or a class where the clone is expanded.

NA	TRBV5-1	NA	TRBJ1-2	14	CASSPMRDDYGYTF	TGCGCCAGCAGCCCGATGAGGGACGACTATGGCTACACCTTC
NA	TRBV18	NA	TRBJ2-2	16	CASSPPGFSGTGELFF	TGTGCCAGCTCACCACCAGGTTTCTCGGGCACCGGGGAGCTGTTTTTT
NA	TRBV5-1	few	TRBJ2-7	14	CASSFTGGAYEQYF	TGCGCCAGCAGCTTTACAGGGGGGGCCTACGAGCAGTACTTC
TRBD1	TRBV29-1	NA	TRBJ2-2	14	CSVVTGGYTGELFF	TGCAGCGTTGTGACAGGGGGCTACACCGGGGAGCTGTTTTTT
TRBD2	TRBV6-1	NA	TRBJ2-1	16	CASSEAPGGGYNEQFF	TGTGCCAGCAGTGAAGCGCCGGGGGGAGGTTACAATGAGCAGTTCTTC
NA	TRBV10-2	NA	TRBJ2-7	12	CASQPRAYEQYF	TGCGCCAGCCAGCCCCGAGCTTACGAGCAGTACTTC
TRBD1	TRBV6-1	NA	TRBJ1-3	15	CASSGMTGSGNTIYF	TGTGCCAGCAGTGGGATGACAGGGTCTGGAAACACCATATATTTT
NA	TRBV6-5	NA	TRBJ1-3	13	CASSASPRNTIYF	TGTGCCAGCAGCGCTTCCCCCAGAAACACCATATATTTT
TRBD1	TRBV9	NA	TRBJ1-1	15	CASSSGQGRDTEAFF	TGTGCCAGCAGCTCAGGACAGGGGAGGGACACTGAAGCTTTCTTT
NA	TRBV7-9	NA	TRBJ1-2	16	CASSLRASMANYGYTF	TGTGCCAGCAGCTTACGAGCCTCCATGGCTAACTATGGCTACACCTTC
TRBD2	TRBV27	once	TRBJ2-7	16	CASSLGGRGLAVEQYF	TGTGCCAGCAGTTTAGGGGGAAGGGGACTAGCAGTAGAGCAGTACTTC
NA	TRBV10-2	few	TRBJ2-7	14	CASSTTRSLYEQYF	TGCGCCAGCAGCACGACTAGATCCCTCTACGAGCAGTACTTC
NA	TRBV6-1	few	TRBJ2-7	14	CASRGGTASYEQYF	TGTGCCAGCAGGGGAGGGACAGCCTCCTACGAGCAGTACTTC
NA	TRBV4-1	NA	TRBJ2-5	16	CASSQVTSLGQETQYF	TGCGCCAGCAGCCAAGTTACTAGCTTGGGACAAGAGACCCAGTACTTC
NA	TRBV9	NA	TRBJ2-7	15	CASSPHMGGQYEQYF	TGTGCCAGCAGCCCGCACATGGGGGGCCAGTACGAGCAGTACTTC
NA	TRBV28	NA	TRBJ2-2	14	CASLSGTSTGELFF	TGTGCCAGCTTATCCGGAACCTCAACCGGGGAGCTGTTTTTT
TRBD2	TRBV7-7	NA	TRBJ2-1	17	CASSSLGIAGGSNEQFF	TGTGCTAGCAGCTCCCTGGGGATAGCGGGAGGGTCCAATGAGCAGTTCTTC
NA	TRBV30	NA	TRBJ1-2	12	CAWSAGPYGYTF	TGTGCCTGGAGTGCAGGCCCTTATGGCTACACCTTC
NA	TRBV7-9	NA	TRBJ2-1	15	CASSFDRGSYNEQFF	TGTGCCAGCAGCTTCGATAGGGGCTCCTACAATGAGCAGTTCTTC